A single sample gave rise to the 32 T cell receptor beta chains below, sequenced in a study of cytomegalovirus exposure and HLA in healthy donors. The PCR had 60 Vbeta and 13 Jbeta primers. Sequencing was performed with immunoSEQ multiplex PCR; in TCRdb, only in-frame clones are kept and a portion is missing. The table includes roughly 87,000 clones, 75% to 85% detected once. What was sequenced was PBMCs. These receptors came from a woman aged 40 to 50 in good health and CMV-seropositive.

The V call is TRBV27, the J call TRBJ1-2; the D gene is possibly TRBD1 (6 bases). The CDR3 loop spans 12 amino acids. The germline CDR1 and CDR2 sequences are MNHEY and SMNVEV (reference sequence). The germline V and J ends were trimmed by 6 bases and 5 bases, with 10 bases remaining between them. Here the CDR3 reads CASSSTGYGYTF. The CDR3 nucleotides are TGTGCCAGCAGCTCCACAGGGTATGGCTACACCTTC.

This chain connects TRBV4-3 to TRBJ1-1; 9 bases map to TRBD1. CDR3 length: 17 amino acids. Per germline, CDR1 LGHNA and CDR2 YSLEER. The J segment lost 5 bases and the V segment lost 2 bases, leaving 12 bases of the junction unmatched. In DNA form, the CDR3 reads TGCGCCAGCAGCCAATCCAGGGACAGGGAGGGTTGGACTGAAGCTTTCTTT. The encoded protein is CASSQSRDREGWTEAFF.

The CDR3 is CASSPTGGVVNEQFF. The DNA for the CDR3 is TGTGCCAGCAGCCCGACAGGGGGGGTCGTAAATGAGCAGTTCTTC. The chain is built from TRBV7-3 and TRBJ2-1; the match to TRBD1 covers 9 bases. V shed 5 bases, J shed 7 bases, and the junction held 9 bases outside the gene matches. Germline lookup yields CDR1 SGHTA and CDR2 FQGTGA. This CDR3 has 15 residues.

This clone came up a few times. The gene calls are TRBV27 and TRBJ2-1, with 10 nucleotides matching TRBD2. V shed 5 bases and J 8 bases; nucleotides not matched to a gene: 18. This CDR3 is 18 amino acids long. Germline V gene data show CDR1 as MNHEY and CDR2 as SMNVEV (reference sequence). DNA of the CDR3: TGTGCCAGCAGTATACTAGCGGGATCCGGATCGGGGATGGATGAGCAGTTCTTC. This gives the protein CASSILAGSGSGMDEQFF.

The chain joins TRBV4-1 to TRBJ2-4, with 11 bases aligning to TRBD1. The length of the CDR3 is 18 residues. From germline, CDR1 is MGHRA and CDR2 YSYEKL. J was trimmed by 1 base and V by 1 base; bases with no gene match: 6. Here the CDR3 reads CASSQVGRDRGAKNIQYF. In nucleotides, the CDR3 is TGCGCCAGCAGCCAAGTTGGCCGGGACAGGGGGGCCAAAAACATTCAGTACTTC.

This clone appeared a single time. The chain is built from TRBV9 and TRBJ2-6; D possibly corresponds to TRBD1 (5 bases). The V end lost 4 bases, the J end lost 0 bases, and 17 bases lay between the germline ends. CDR1 and CDR2 (germline): SGDLS, YYNGEE. The CDR3 has 18 residues. CDR3 loop: CASSLLTESFSGANVLTF. In DNA form, the CDR3 reads TGTGCCAGCAGCCTGCTGACAGAAAGCTTCTCTGGGGCCAACGTCCTGACTTTC.

The chain couples TRBV5-1 to TRBJ1-3; possibly TRBD1 for D (6 bases). The ends were cut back, 3 bases at V and 4 bases at J, with 17 bases in the middle. The CDR3 is 16 residues long. Germline values: CDR1 SGHRS, CDR2 YFSETQ. The CDR3 DNA sequence: TGCGCCAGCAGCTCCTTGACAGGCTCCGAAGGAAACACCATATATTTT. It specifies CASSSLTGSEGNTIYF.

J is TRBJ2-1 and V is TRBV11-2; 9 positions match TRBD2. From germline, CDR1 is SGHAT and CDR2 FQNNGV. V was clipped by 5 bases and J by 6 bases; unmatched bases: 5. This CDR3 spans 14 amino acids. Here the CDR3 reads CASSNSGRANEQFF. In DNA form, the CDR3 reads TGTGCCAGCAGCAATAGCGGGAGAGCCAATGAGCAGTTCTTC.

V gene TRBV7-2 combines with J gene TRBJ2-1; TRBD1 aligns across 7 bases. Germline lookup yields CDR1 SGHTA and CDR2 FQGNSA. Germline trimming cut 5 bases from V and 8 bases from J; bases unmatched to any gene: 9. This CDR3 comprises 14 residues. CDR3 DNA: TGTGCCAGCAGCACTACAGGGGCGCTGGATGAGCAGTTCTTC. Translated, it gives CASSTTGALDEQFF.

This clone was seen only a few times. This sequence joins TRBV28 and TRBJ2-7, with 9 nucleotides matching TRBD1. The germline gives CDR1 MDHEN, CDR2 SYDVKM. V shed 3 bases and J 4 bases; nucleotides not matched to a gene: 4. The CDR3 contains 14 residues. The CDR3 DNA sequence: TGTGCCAGCAGTTTCGGGACAGGGAGATACGAGCAGTACTTC. It yields the protein CASSFGTGRYEQYF.

The rearrangement uses TRBV9 and TRBJ2-1, with TRBD2 matching 8 bases. Germline CDR1 and CDR2: SGDLS and YYNGEE. There are 16 residues in the CDR3. After removal of 4 bases from V and 3 bases from J, the junction contained 9 bases not matched to a gene. The CDR3 DNA sequence: TGTGCCAGCAGCCCCACCCGAAGCGGGGGCTACAATGAGCAGTTCTTC. Translating it yields CASSPTRSGGYNEQFF.

This clone was seen a handful of times. The chain employs TRBV15 and TRBJ1-1; no clear D. The V end was cut by 4 bases, the J end by 6 bases, with 12 bases between. Germline values: CDR1 LNHNV, CDR2 YYDKDF (reference sequence). CDR3 length: 13 residues. The CDR3 loop is CATSNWVGPEAFF. The CDR3 nucleotides read TGTGCCACCAGCAACTGGGTGGGCCCTGAAGCTTTCTTT.

The J gene is TRBJ1-1, the V gene TRBV30; 7 bases align to TRBD1. Germline V CDR1 and CDR2: GTSNPN, SVGIG (reference sequence). Germline trimming cut 2 bases from V and 1 base from J; bases unmatched to any gene: 7. The CDR3 covers 15 residues. In DNA, the CDR3 is TGTGCCTGGAGTACAGGGGATTGGGGGAACACTGAAGCTTTCTTT. It encodes CAWSTGDWGNTEAFF. The full variable domain, rest sourced from reference TRBV30 and TRBJ1-1, is SQTIHQWPATLVQPVGSPLSLECTVEGTSNPNLYWYRQAAGRGLQLLFYSVGIGQISSEVPQNLSASRPQDRQFILSSKKLLLSDSGFYLCAWSTGDWGNTEAFFGQGTRLTVV.

The rearrangement uses TRBV18 and TRBJ2-3; 7 bases line up with TRBD1. CDR1 and CDR2 from the germline V gene are KGHSH and LQKENI. With 3 bases clipped from V and 2 bases from J, the junction kept 5 bases outside the gene matches. The CDR3 consists of 15 residues. The CDR3 DNA reads as TGTGCCAGCTCACCCCGGGACAGAACCACAGATACGCAGTATTTT. Translating gives CASSPRDRTTDTQYF.

The J gene is TRBJ2-7, the V gene TRBV30; D is perhaps TRBD2 (7 bases). The CDR3 has 14 residues. V shed 2 bases and J shed 0 bases, with 11 bases lying between them. Germline CDR1 and CDR2: GTSNPN and SVGIG (reference sequence). The CDR3 loop reads CAWSRGGGSYEQYF. CDR3 nucleotide sequence: TGTGCCTGGAGTAGGGGGGGCGGCTCCTACGAGCAGTACTTC. Complete variable domain (other parts from reference TRBV30 and TRBJ2-7): SQTIHQWPATLVQPVGSPLSLECTVEGTSNPNLYWYRQAAGRGLQLLFYSVGIGQISSEVPQNLSASRPQDRQFILSSKKLLLSDSGFYLCAWSRGGGSYEQYFGPGTRLTVT.

V usage is TRBV15 and J usage is TRBJ2-2, with a weak D call TRBD2 (5 bases). This CDR3 contains 17 residues. Germline CDR1 is LNHNV and CDR2 is YYDKDF (reference sequence). With 0 bases removed from V and 4 bases from J, the gap between germline ends came to 15 bases. CDR3 in amino acids: CATSRDLQSAGTGELFF. As DNA, the CDR3 is TGTGCCACCAGCAGAGATCTGCAGTCCGCGGGCACCGGGGAGCTGTTTTTT.

Only one count was recorded for this clone. V usage is TRBV6-5 and J usage is TRBJ1-5; 11 bases match TRBD1. Trimming cost V 5 bases and J 4 bases; bases outside gene matches: 4. Germline CDR1 reads MNHEY; CDR2 reads SVGAGI. This CDR3 is 15 amino acids long. In DNA form, the CDR3 reads TGTGCCAGCAGTACGGGACAGGGGGGGAATCAGCCCCAGCATTTT. Its translation: CASSTGQGGNQPQHF.

CDR3 nucleotide sequence: TGCGCCAGCAGCTTGGCCGTAGATACGCAGTATTTT. Its protein product is CASSLAVDTQYF. The J gene is TRBJ2-3, the V gene TRBV5-1; D gene ambiguous. V was trimmed by 0 bases and J by 5 bases, leaving 4 bases between them. The CDR3 totals 12 residues. CDR1 and CDR2 (germline): SGHRS, YFSETQ.

Only one count was recorded for this clone. The CDR3 DNA reads as TGTGCCAGCAAGCTGAGGGAGGGCGTAAGCAATGAGCAGTTCTTC. Amino acid sequence: CASKLREGVSNEQFF. The rearrangement links TRBV7-6 to TRBJ2-1; TRBD2 aligns across 7 bases. V lost 7 bases to trimming and J lost 6 bases; unmatched junction nucleotides: 12. This CDR3 has 15 amino acids. Germline CDR1 reads SGHVS; CDR2 reads FNYEAQ.

The J gene is TRBJ1-1, the V gene TRBV27; D is perhaps TRBD1 (6 bases). Trimming stripped 6 bases from V and 3 bases from J, with 14 bases between. The CDR3 has 14 amino acids. Germline CDR1 reads MNHEY; CDR2 reads SMNVEV (reference sequence). The CDR3 nucleotides are TGTGCCAGCAGGACACAGGGCAGATACACTGAAGCTTTCTTT. The encoded protein is CASRTQGRYTEAFF.

This chain joins TRBV10-3 and TRBJ2-1, with D possibly being TRBD1 (5 bases). CDR1 is ENHRY and CDR2 is SYGVKD in the germline V gene. The CDR3 runs to 16 residues. V dropped 2 bases and J dropped 0 bases, with 11 bases sitting between them. The CDR3 region has the DNA TGTGCCATCAGTGAGGTAGCCGACAGCTCCTACAATGAGCAGTTCTTC. It yields the protein CAISEVADSSYNEQFF.

This clone was seen only once. The V and J genes are TRBV6-5 and TRBJ2-7; TRBD1 is a possible D gene (5 bases). Trimming took off 2 bases at V and 2 bases at J, with 13 bases between the two ends. The CDR3 extends over 15 amino acids. Germline CDR1 is MNHEY and CDR2 is SVGAGI. The CDR3 region is CASSYGAPITYEQYF. CDR3 nucleotide sequence: TGTGCCAGCAGTTACGGGGCGCCAATTACCTACGAGCAGTACTTC.

The count of this clone is one. The rearrangement uses TRBV27 and TRBJ2-7, with TRBD1 matching over 7 bases. Germline CDR1 is MNHEY and CDR2 is SMNVEV (reference sequence). V lost 4 bases and J lost 4; bases outside the gene matches: 22. The CDR3 length is 19 residues. Here the CDR3 DNA reads TGTGCCAGCAGTTCCGTCGGGGCAGGGGGTGGCCCTGGATCGTACGAGCAGTACTTC. Translating it yields CASSSVGAGGGPGSYEQYF.

The chain employs TRBV5-1 and TRBJ1-2; TRBD1 matches at 10 bases. The CDR3 extends over 15 amino acids. The germline CDR1 and CDR2 sequences are SGHRS and YFSETQ. V shed 0 bases, J shed 8 bases, and the junction held 7 bases outside the gene matches. CDR3 sequence: CASSLEGTGAIGYTF. CDR3 DNA: TGCGCCAGCAGCTTGGAAGGGACAGGGGCGATAGGCTACACCTTC.

This chain links TRBV6-6 with TRBJ2-1; TRBD2 matches 14 bases. V dropped 4 bases and J dropped 7; count of bases not matched to a gene: 3. The CDR3 contains 15 residues. The germline V gene encodes CDR1 MNHNY and CDR2 SVGAGI (reference sequence). The CDR3 reads CASSLGTSGSNEQFF. In DNA form, the CDR3 reads TGTGCCAGCAGTTTGGGGACTAGCGGGAGTAATGAGCAGTTCTTC.

This clone was seen only a few times. This chain joins TRBV27 and TRBJ2-1; tentatively, D is TRBD2 (5 bases). From germline, CDR1 is MNHEY and CDR2 SMNVEV (reference sequence). The CDR3 is 12 amino acids. Trimming cost V 6 bases and J 7 bases, with 10 bases left between them. The CDR3 is CASSIGGNEQFF. CDR3 DNA sequence: TGTGCCAGCAGCATTGGCGGGAATGAGCAGTTCTTC.

This chain joins TRBV5-1 and TRBJ1-1; D is perhaps TRBD1 (6 bases). V lost 4 bases and J lost 1, with 11 bases in between. Germline V gives CDR1 SGHRS, CDR2 YFSETQ. This CDR3 has 14 residues. Here the CDR3 DNA reads TGCGCCAGCAGCCCCGGGACACCGAACACTGAAGCTTTCTTT. It encodes CASSPGTPNTEAFF.

The DNA for the CDR3 is TGTGCCTGGAGTTACGATAAAGCCGGCTATGGCTACACCTTC. Residues: CAWSYDKAGYGYTF. The rearrangement joins TRBV30 to TRBJ1-2; D call uncertain. This CDR3 spans 14 amino acids. Germline CDR1 reads GTSNPN; CDR2 reads SVGIG (reference sequence). V was trimmed by 2 bases and J by 4 bases, leaving 14 bases between them.

This chain uses TRBV18 with TRBJ1-5; the D gene is possibly TRBD1 (5 bases). Germline loops: CDR1 KGHSH, CDR2 LQKENI. This CDR3 spans 15 amino acids. V was cut by 5 bases and J by 2 bases, with 13 bases left in between. This CDR3 reads CASSGAPEGNQPQHF. CDR3 sequence (DNA): TGTGCCAGCTCAGGGGCTCCTGAGGGCAATCAGCCCCAGCATTTT.

The genes are TRBV7-9 and TRBJ1-5, with no clear D. Germline V gene sequence: CDR1 SEHNR, CDR2 FQNEAQ (reference sequence). This CDR3 contains 12 residues. Between the trimmed V and J ends, which lost 1 base and 6 bases, there was a span of 4 bases. The CDR3 DNA sequence: TGTGCCAGCAGCTTAGACAGTCAGCCCCAGCATTTT. Its translation is CASSLDSQPQHF.

The chain is built from TRBV11-3 and TRBJ2-2; D remains unclear. The germline V gene has CDR1 SGHNT and CDR2 YENEEA. The CDR3 loop spans 11 amino acids. With 4 bases removed from V and 7 bases from J, the gap between germline ends came to 4 bases. The CDR3 sequence is CASSSSGELFF. CDR3 bases: TGTGCCAGCAGCTCTAGCGGGGAGCTGTTTTTT.

In its sample, this clone was seen a few times. The chain couples TRBV18 to TRBJ1-2; TRBD1 matches 11 bases. The CDR3 extends over 16 amino acids. CDR1 and CDR2 from the germline V gene are KGHSH and LQKENI. V gave up 3 bases and J gave up 1 base; unmatched junction bases: 4. The CDR3 DNA is TGTGCCAGCTCACCCTCGGACAGGGGGCTTAACTATGGCTACACCTTC. This encodes CASSPSDRGLNYGYTF.